These T cell receptor beta chains were read from a single sample in a study of read filtering for tumor transcriptome and immune sequencing. TCRdb analysed the reads with MiXCR anew, one entry per CDR3 protein. The sample has roughly 69,000 distinct CDR3 sequences; 11% to 15% are singletons. The sequencing input was a population of CD138-negative cells sorted from bone marrow. Source of these receptors: a donor aged 40 or older with multiple myeloma. Each CDR3 is given with its conserved first and last residue. D genes are given only for firm matches. A clone size is listed for some rows: how often the clone was seen (once, few, many), or a class if it is expanded.

many	-	TRBJ2-1	TRBV24-1	TGTGCCACCAGTGATATAAGGATAAGGGAGGGGGACGAGCAGTTCTTC	CATSDIRIREGDEQFF
-	TRBD1	TRBJ2-4	TRBV6-5	TGTGCCAGCAGTTCCCGTCAGGGGGCTGGTTCCCGGCGAGCCAAAAACATTCAGTACTTC	CASSSRQGAGSRRAKNIQYF
many	-	TRBJ2-2	TRBV27	TGTGCCAGCAGTTTATCGAAGGCCGGGGAGCTGTTTTTT	CASSLSKAGELFF
many	-	TRBJ2-7	TRBV6-2/TRBV6-3	TGTGCCAGCAGGAACCCCGGGACTCGTCACGAGCAGTACTTC	CASRNPGTRHEQYF
many	TRBD2	TRBJ2-1	TRBV2	TGTGCCAGCGGACTAGCAATAGGTCACAATGAGCAGTTCTTC	CASGLAIGHNEQFF
once	TRBD2	TRBJ2-2	TRBV4-1	TGCGCCAGCAGGCTGAGCGGGGGGGCGTCAAGCGGGGAGCTGTTTTTT	CASRLSGGASSGELFF
many	TRBD2	TRBJ2-7	TRBV7-2	TGTGCCAGCAGCCAAGGGTCTAGCGGGAGGGGGAGGTACGAGCAGTACTTC	CASSQGSSGRGRYEQYF
many	TRBD1	TRBJ2-2	TRBV14	TGTGCCAGCAGCCAAGTACAGGGGACCGGGGAGCTGTTTTTT	CASSQVQGTGELFF
few	TRBD2	TRBJ2-7	TRBV3-1	TGTGCCAGCAGCCAAGGCGGGAGGGCCGGAGAGCAGTACTTC	CASSQGGRAGEQYF
-	-	TRBJ1-1	TRBV2	TGTGCCAGCAGTGAAACCCCTCCCGGTCCGAACACTGAAGCTTTCTTT	CASSETPPGPNTEAFF
-	-	TRBJ2-7	TRBV21-1	TGTGCCAGCAGCAAAGGGGGACAGGGGGCCTCCTACGAGCAGTACTTC	CASSKGGQGASYEQYF
many	TRBD2	TRBJ2-1	TRBV3-1	TGTGCCAGCAGCCAGACTAGCGGCTGGTCCTACAATGAGCAGTTCTTC	CASSQTSGWSYNEQFF
many	-	TRBJ2-1	TRBV4-3	TGCGCCAGCAGCCGGGGGGGGCTGGGGTCCTACAATGAGCAGTTCTTC	CASSRGGLGSYNEQFF
many	-	TRBJ2-3	TRBV7-2	TGTGCCAGCAGCTTAACCCTCAGCACAGATACGCAGTATTTT	CASSLTLSTDTQYF
many	-	TRBJ1-2	TRBV20-1	TGCAGTGCTGAACTCAGGAGTTGGGATGGCTACACCTTC	CSAELRSWDGYTF
many	-	TRBJ2-2	TRBV6-5	TGTGCCAGCCATCGCAGGGTCGACACCGGGGAGCTGTTTTTT	CASHRRVDTGELFF
once	-	TRBJ2-2	TRBV20-1	TGCAGTTCCCATCTGACTTCGAACACCGGGGAGCTGTTTTTT	CSSHLTSNTGELFF
-	-	TRBJ2-3	TRBV3-1	TGTGCCAGCTGCCATGCCGGGAAAGATACGCAGTATTTT	CASCHAGKDTQYF
few	TRBD1	TRBJ1-1	TRBV7-9	TGTGCCAGCAGCCAGACAGGGGTGAACACTGAAGCTTTCTTT	CASSQTGVNTEAFF
many	TRBD2	TRBJ2-1	TRBV6-2/TRBV6-3	TGTGCCAGCAGCTCCTCTACGGGAGGTCGTGCCTACAATGAGCAGTTCTTC	CASSSSTGGRAYNEQFF
-	-	TRBJ1-2	TRBV5-4	TGTGCCAGCAGCTTGTCGGCCCAGGATGGCTACACCTTC	CASSLSAQDGYTF
-	TRBD1	TRBJ1-1	TRBV12-3/TRBV12-4	TGTGCCAGCAGAAAACCGACAGGGACGCCAGGGGGGGCTTTCTTT	CASRKPTGTPGGAFF
few	TRBD1	TRBJ1-3	TRBV28	TGTGCCAGCAGCTGGACAGGGGGAGGTGGAAACACCATATATTTT	CASSWTGGGGNTIYF
-	-	TRBJ2-1	TRBV7-3	TGTGCCAGCAGTTATACCAGGGACCGTAATGAGCAGTTCTTC	CASSYTRDRNEQFF
-	-	TRBJ1-3	TRBV12-3/TRBV12-4	TGTGCCAGCAGCCTCCGGGCGGGAGGAAACACCATATATTTT	CASSLRAGGNTIYF
many	-	TRBJ1-5	TRBV20-1	TGCAGTGCTAGTTTTCCCGGGACGAATCAGCCCCAGCATTTT	CSASFPGTNQPQHF
many	-	TRBJ2-2	TRBV28	TGTGCCAGCAGTTGGCGACAGGACGGGGAGCTGTTTTTT	CASSWRQDGELFF
few	TRBD2	TRBJ2-3	TRBV20-1	TGCAGTGCCGAGGGACTAGCTAGCACAGATACGCAGTATTTT	CSAEGLASTDTQYF
many	-	TRBJ1-6	TRBV20-1	TGCAGTGCTAGTCTGAGGGGAGTCCCGAATTCACCCCTCCACTTT	CSASLRGVPNSPLHF
-	TRBD1	TRBJ2-7	TRBV20-1	TGCAGTGCTAGGGGCTGGACAGGGTTTAACGAGCAGTACTTC	CSARGWTGFNEQYF